This T cell receptor beta chain comes out of a study of human T cells and chemical hapten exposure. The sample's time point: pre-sensitization, week 0. Treatment: therapeutic diphenylcyclopropenone sensitization with weekly scalp DPC. Study-wide points: Since the donors had alopecia, their immune response may not be the same as that of healthy people. Higher patch test scores went with higher counts of PT1 expanded TCRs.

For this clonotype: Its matching antigen is unknown.

V was clipped by 5 bases and J by 5 bases; unmatched bases: 8. This CDR3 contains 14 residues. Per germline, CDR1 SGHVS and CDR2 FQNEAQ. In TCRdb, the RACE reads were re-called with MiXCR into one record per CDR3 protein. This sample has roughly 110,000 distinct CDR3 sequences, with roughly an eighth found just once. The sequencing here drew on whole blood, taken in connection with sensitization to the hapten diphenylcyclopropenone (DPC). J is TRBJ1-1 and V is TRBV7-8, with 7 bases lining up with TRBD1. This clonotype was obtained from a woman between 50 and 59 years old with alopecia areata. Some clones in this sample may be carry-over from other donors' samples. Here the CDR3 reads CASSPADRRTEAFF. The DNA for the CDR3 is TGTGCCAGCAGCCCGGCGGACAGGAGGACTGAAGCTTTCTTT.